The 8 T cell receptor beta chains below were found in one sample sequenced in a study of cytotoxic CD8 clonotypes in ibrutinib-treated CLL. Profiling relied on immunoSEQ multiplex PCR, and the TCRdb table lists in-frame clones only, not all of them. The sample yields tens of thousands of clones, approximately 80% seen once. The sample here was PBMCs, taken at disease progression, from a patient treated with ibrutinib. The receptor set was obtained from a human donor with chronic lymphocytic leukemia.

This rearrangement joins TRBV5-5 to TRBJ1-2; D is possibly TRBD1 (5 bases). The CDR3 loop spans 13 amino acids. The V and J ends lost 0 bases and 5 bases respectively, with 8 bases between them. Per the germline V gene, CDR1 is SGHKS and CDR2 is YYEKEE (reference sequence). The CDR3 loop reads CASSLGQRYGYTF. In nucleotides, the CDR3 is TGTGCCAGCAGCTTGGGACAGAGATATGGCTACACCTTC.

The chain has TRBV5-4 and TRBJ2-7, with 9 nucleotides matching TRBD1. The CDR3 spans 16 residues. Losses at the gene ends were 3 bases for V and 2 bases for J; bases not matched to a gene: 9. Per the germline V gene, CDR1 is SGHNT and CDR2 is YYREEE (reference sequence). The CDR3 region has the DNA TGTGCCAGCAGCTCCGGGACAGGGTTCTTCCCCTACGAGCAGTACTTC. This gives the protein CASSSGTGFFPYEQYF.

This clone appeared a few times. This chain joins TRBV2 and TRBJ2-7; perhaps TRBD1 as D (6 bases). The germline V gene encodes CDR1 SNHLY and CDR2 FYNNEI. V lost 6 bases and J 4 bases, leaving 7 bases between the germline ends. The CDR3 is 11 residues long. CDR3 DNA sequence: TGTGCCAGCAGCCAGGGGTACGAGCAGTACTTC. Translation gives CASSQGYEQYF.

V and J are TRBV1 and TRBJ2-1; the table gives TRBD2 as D, unverified against the DNA. TRBV1 is a pseudogene segment. The CDR3 contains 14 residues. For the CDR3, the DNA is TGCACCACCGGGAGTCGCGCCTCCGGGAATGAGCAGTTCTTC. Amino acids: CTTGSRASGNEQFF.

The J gene is TRBJ2-7, the V gene TRBV10-3; unclear D gene. The CDR3 is 13 residues long. V was shortened by 10 bases and J by 0 bases, with 13 bases between the two germline ends. The germline CDR1 and CDR2 sequences are ENHRY and SYGVKD. CDR3 region: CATSSEPSYEQYF. CDR3 coding DNA: TGTGCCACCTCGTCCGAACCCTCCTACGAGCAGTACTTC.

The genes are TRBV7-2 and TRBJ1-5, with a tentative D call TRBD1 (5 bases). The germline V gene has CDR1 SGHTA and CDR2 FQGNSA. The CDR3 runs 14 residues. Trimming left V 5 bases short and J 7 bases short, with 15 bases between. The CDR3 bases are TGTGCCAGCAGCCCCAGGGTGGGAGCCCAGCCCCAGCATTTT. Translating gives CASSPRVGAQPQHF.

The chain is built from TRBV18 and TRBJ2-6; TRBD1 agrees at 8 bases. This CDR3 contains 16 residues. Germline CDR1 reads KGHSH; CDR2 reads LQKENI. V lost 4 bases to trimming and J lost 0 bases; unmatched junction nucleotides: 2. The CDR3 DNA sequence: TGTGCCAGCTCACGTACAGGGGGCTCTGGGGCCAACGTCCTGACTTTC. Translated: CASSRTGGSGANVLTF.

This chain uses TRBV27 with TRBJ1-5; D not certain. CDR3 length: 13 residues. Germline-derived CDR1 and CDR2 are MNHEY and SMNVEV (reference sequence). V dropped 6 bases and J dropped 5 bases, with 11 bases sitting between them. In DNA form, the CDR3 reads TGTGCCAGCAGGGTGGACGGTTATCAGCCCCAGCATTTT. It encodes CASRVDGYQPQHF.